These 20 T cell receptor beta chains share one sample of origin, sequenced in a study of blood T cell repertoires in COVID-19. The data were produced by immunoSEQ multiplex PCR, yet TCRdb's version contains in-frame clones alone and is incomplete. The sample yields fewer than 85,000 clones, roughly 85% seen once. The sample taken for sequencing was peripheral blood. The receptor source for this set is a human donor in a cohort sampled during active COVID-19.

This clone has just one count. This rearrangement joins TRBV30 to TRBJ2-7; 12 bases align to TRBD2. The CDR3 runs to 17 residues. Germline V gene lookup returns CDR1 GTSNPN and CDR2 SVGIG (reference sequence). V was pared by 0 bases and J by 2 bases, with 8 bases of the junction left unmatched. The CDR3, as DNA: TGTGCCTGGAGTGTAGACTCCTGGACTAGCGGGACCTACGAGCAGTACTTC. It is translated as CAWSVDSWTSGTYEQYF.

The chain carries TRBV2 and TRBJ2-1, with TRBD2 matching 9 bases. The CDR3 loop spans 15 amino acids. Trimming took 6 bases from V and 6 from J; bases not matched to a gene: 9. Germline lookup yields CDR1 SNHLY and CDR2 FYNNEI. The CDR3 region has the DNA TGTGCCAGCAGGGGTCGACTAGCGGACCCCAATGAGCAGTTCTTC. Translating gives CASRGRLADPNEQFF.

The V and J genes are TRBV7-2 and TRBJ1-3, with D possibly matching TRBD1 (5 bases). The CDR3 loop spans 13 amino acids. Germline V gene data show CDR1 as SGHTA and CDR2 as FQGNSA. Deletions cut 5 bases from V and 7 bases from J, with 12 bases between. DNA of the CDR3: TGTGCCAGCAGCAGGACAAGAAGTAACACCATATATTTT. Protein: CASSRTRSNTIYF. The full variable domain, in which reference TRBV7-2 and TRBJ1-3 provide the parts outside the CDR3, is GAGVSQSPSNKVTEKGKDVELRCDPISGHTALYWYRQSLGQGLEFLIYFQGNSAPDKSGLPSDRFSAERTGGSVSTLTIQRTQQEDSAVYLCASSRTRSNTIYFGEGSWLTVV.

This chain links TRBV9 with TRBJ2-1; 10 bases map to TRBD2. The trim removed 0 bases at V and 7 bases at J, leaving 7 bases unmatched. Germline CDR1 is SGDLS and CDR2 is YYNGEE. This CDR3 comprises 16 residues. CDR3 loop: CASSVGLAGDGNEQFF. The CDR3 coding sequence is TGTGCCAGCAGCGTAGGCCTAGCGGGAGATGGGAATGAGCAGTTCTTC.

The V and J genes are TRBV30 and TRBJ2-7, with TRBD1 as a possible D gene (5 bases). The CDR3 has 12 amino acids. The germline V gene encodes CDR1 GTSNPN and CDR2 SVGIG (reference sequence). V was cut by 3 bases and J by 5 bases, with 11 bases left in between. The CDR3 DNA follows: TGTGCCTGGAGGCCTCCAGGGAACGAGCAGTACTTC. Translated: CAWRPPGNEQYF. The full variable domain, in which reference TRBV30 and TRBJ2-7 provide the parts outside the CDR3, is SQTIHQWPATLVQPVGSPLSLECTVEGTSNPNLYWYRQAAGRGLQLLFYSVGIGQISSEVPQNLSASRPQDRQFILSSKKLLLSDSGFYLCAWRPPGNEQYFGPGTRLTVT.

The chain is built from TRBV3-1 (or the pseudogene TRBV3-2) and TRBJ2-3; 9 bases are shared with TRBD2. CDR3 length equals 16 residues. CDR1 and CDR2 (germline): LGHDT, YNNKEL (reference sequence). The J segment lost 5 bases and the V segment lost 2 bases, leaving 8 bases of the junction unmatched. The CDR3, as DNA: TGTGCCAGCAGCCAACCTTTAGCGGGAGCCGGAGATACGCAGTATTTT. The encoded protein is CASSQPLAGAGDTQYF.

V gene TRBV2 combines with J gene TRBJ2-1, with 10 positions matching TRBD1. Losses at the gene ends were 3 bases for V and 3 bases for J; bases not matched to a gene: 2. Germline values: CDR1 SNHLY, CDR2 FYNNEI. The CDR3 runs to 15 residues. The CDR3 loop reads CASSEGTGVYNEQFF. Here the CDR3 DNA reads TGTGCCAGCAGTGAGGGGACAGGGGTCTACAATGAGCAGTTCTTC.

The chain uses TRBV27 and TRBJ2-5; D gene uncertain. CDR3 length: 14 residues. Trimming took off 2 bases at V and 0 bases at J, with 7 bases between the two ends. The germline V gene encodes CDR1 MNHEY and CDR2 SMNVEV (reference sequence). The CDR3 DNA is TGTGCCAGCAGTTTACTCCAGGACCAAGAGACCCAGTACTTC. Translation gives CASSLLQDQETQYF.

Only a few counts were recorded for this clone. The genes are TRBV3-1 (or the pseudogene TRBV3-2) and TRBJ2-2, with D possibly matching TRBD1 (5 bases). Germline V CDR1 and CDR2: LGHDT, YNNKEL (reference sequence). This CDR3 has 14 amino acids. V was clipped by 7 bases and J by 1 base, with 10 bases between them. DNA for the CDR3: TGTGCCAGCACCCGGCAGGGGAACACCGGGGAGCTGTTTTTT. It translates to CASTRQGNTGELFF.

The DNA for the CDR3 is TGTGCCAGCAGCCAAGTGATTAGCCCCCTTCCGGAGAACACTGAAGCTTTCTTT. Translated: CASSQVISPLPENTEAFF. V gene TRBV4-2 combines with J gene TRBJ1-1; D is uncertain. Germline V gene data show CDR1 as LGHNA and CDR2 as YNFKEQ. The CDR3 length is 18 residues. V was clipped by 1 base and J by 1 base, with 19 bases between them.

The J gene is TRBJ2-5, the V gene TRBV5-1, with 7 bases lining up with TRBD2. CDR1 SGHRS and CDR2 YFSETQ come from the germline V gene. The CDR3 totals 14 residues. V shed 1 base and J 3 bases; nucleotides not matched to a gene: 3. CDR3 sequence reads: CASSLTSAEETQYF. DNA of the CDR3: TGCGCCAGCAGCTTGACTAGCGCGGAAGAGACCCAGTACTTC.

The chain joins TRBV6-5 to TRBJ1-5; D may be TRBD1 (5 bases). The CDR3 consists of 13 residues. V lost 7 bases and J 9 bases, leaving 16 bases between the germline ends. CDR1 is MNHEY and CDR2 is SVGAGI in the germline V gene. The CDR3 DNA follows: TGTGCCAGCACCTCAGGGCAGGGCCGGCCCCAGCATTTT. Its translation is CASTSGQGRPQHF.

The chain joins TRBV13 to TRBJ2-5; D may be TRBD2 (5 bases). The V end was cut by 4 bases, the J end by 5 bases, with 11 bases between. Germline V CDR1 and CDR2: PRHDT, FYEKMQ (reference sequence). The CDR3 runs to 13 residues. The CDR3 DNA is TGTGCCAGCAGCTCTTCTAGCTCGGAGACCCAGTACTTC. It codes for CASSSSSSETQYF.

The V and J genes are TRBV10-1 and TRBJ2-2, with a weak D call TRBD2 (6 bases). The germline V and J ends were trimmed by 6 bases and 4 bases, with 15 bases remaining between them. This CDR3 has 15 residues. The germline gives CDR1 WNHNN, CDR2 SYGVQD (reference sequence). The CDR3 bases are TGCGCCAGCAGCAAATCCGGGACTCCCACCGGGGAGCTGTTTTTT. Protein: CASSKSGTPTGELFF.

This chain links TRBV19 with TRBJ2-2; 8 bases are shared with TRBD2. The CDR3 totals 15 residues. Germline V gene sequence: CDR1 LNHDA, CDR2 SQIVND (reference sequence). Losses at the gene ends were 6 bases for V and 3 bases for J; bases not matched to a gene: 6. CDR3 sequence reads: CASSGLALDTGELFF. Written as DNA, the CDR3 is TGTGCCAGTAGCGGACTAGCATTGGACACCGGGGAGCTGTTTTTT.

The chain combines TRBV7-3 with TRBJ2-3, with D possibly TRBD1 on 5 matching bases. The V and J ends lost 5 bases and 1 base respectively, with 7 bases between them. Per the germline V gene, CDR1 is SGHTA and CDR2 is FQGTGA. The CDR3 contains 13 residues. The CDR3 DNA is TGTGCCAGCAGCCAGACAGGCACAGATACGCAGTATTTT. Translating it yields CASSQTGTDTQYF.

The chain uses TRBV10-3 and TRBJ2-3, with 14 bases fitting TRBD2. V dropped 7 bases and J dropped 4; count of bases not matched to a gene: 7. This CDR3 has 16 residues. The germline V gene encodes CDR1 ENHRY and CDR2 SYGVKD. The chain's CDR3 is CAITPGLAGEADTQYF. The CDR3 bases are TGTGCCATCACCCCGGGACTAGCGGGGGAGGCAGATACGCAGTATTTT.

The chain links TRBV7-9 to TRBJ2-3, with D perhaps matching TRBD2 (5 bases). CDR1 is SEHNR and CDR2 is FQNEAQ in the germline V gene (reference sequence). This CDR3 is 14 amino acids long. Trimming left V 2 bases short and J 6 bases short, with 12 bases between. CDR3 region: CASSLNVGGDTQYF. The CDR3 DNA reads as TGTGCCAGCAGCTTAAACGTCGGCGGGGATACGCAGTATTTT.

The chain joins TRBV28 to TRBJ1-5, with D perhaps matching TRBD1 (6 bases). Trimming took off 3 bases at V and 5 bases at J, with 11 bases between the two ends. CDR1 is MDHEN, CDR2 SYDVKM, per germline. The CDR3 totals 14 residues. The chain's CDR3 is CASSFGGPDQPQHF. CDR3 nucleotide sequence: TGTGCCAGCAGTTTCGGGGGGCCGGATCAGCCCCAGCATTTT. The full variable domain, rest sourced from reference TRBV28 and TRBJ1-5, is DVKVTQSSRYLVKRTGEKVFLECVQDMDHENMFWYRQDPGLGLRLIYFSYDVKMKEKGDIPEGYSVSREKKERFSLILESASTNQTSMYLCASSFGGPDQPQHFGDGTRLSIL.

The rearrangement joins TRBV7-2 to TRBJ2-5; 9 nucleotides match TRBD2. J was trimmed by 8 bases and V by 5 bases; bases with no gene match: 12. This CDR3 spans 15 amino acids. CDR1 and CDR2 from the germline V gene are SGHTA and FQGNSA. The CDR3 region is CASSRDVAGDQTQYF. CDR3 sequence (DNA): TGTGCCAGCAGCCGGGATGTAGCGGGAGACCAAACCCAGTACTTC.